The clone carrying this T cell receptor (beta chain) was seen at least ten times. The data stem from a study of human T cells and chemical hapten exposure. Deletions cut 0 bases from V and 6 bases from J, with 6 bases between. CDR3 size: 13 residues. Germline V lookup: CDR1 SGHRS, CDR2 YFSETQ. Indicated time point: pre-sensitization, week 0. Treatment meaning: therapeutic diphenylcyclopropenone sensitization with weekly scalp DPC. TCRdb ran MiXCR on the RACE reads and lists one entry per CDR3 protein. The data contain about 260,000 distinct CDR3 sequences, approximately 8.4% of them seen just once; the ten biggest clones take up 2% to 3%.

The specimen was whole blood, collected in connection with sensitization to the hapten diphenylcyclopropenone (DPC). The sequence was obtained from a woman between 35 and 50 years old with alopecia areata. Some clones in this sample may be carry-over from other donors' samples. The chain recombines TRBV5-1 with TRBJ1-4; D is ambiguous. Here the CDR3 reads CASSLGRDEKLFF. DNA for the CDR3: TGCGCCAGCAGCTTGGGACGGGATGAAAAACTGTTTTTT. The full variable domain, its missing parts supplied by reference TRBV5-1 and TRBJ1-4, is KAGVTQTPRYLIKTRGQQVTLSCSPISGHRSVSWYQQTPGQGLQFLFEYFSETQRNKGNFPGRFSGRQFSNSRSEMNVSTLELGDSALYLCASSLGRDEKLFFGSGTQLSVL.